The TCR beta chain under discussion was sequenced for a study of human T cells and chemical hapten exposure. Study context: Per-sample TCR yield variation was attributed mainly to small pooled library volume differences.

The time point denotes: healthy volunteer bleed at 6 weeks. Unfractionated whole blood was the source from which total RNA was extracted. Library construction involved attaching unique molecular identifiers to individual cDNA molecules, which allowed quantitative, reproducible TCR counting. TCRdb redid the calling of the RACE reads with MiXCR, one entry per CDR3 protein. The sample carries fewer than 100,000 distinct CDR3 sequences, about 9.2% recorded once. Trimming shortened V by 0 bases and J by 4 bases, and 8 bases separated the two germline ends. The CDR3 is 14 amino acids. Looked up from germline, CDR1 is SEHNR and CDR2 is FQNEAQ (reference sequence).

This clonotype was obtained from a female donor in good health. Some clones in this sample may be carry-over from other donors' samples. The source material was whole blood. V gene TRBV7-9 combines with J gene TRBJ2-3, with D uncertain. The CDR3 DNA is TGTGCCAGCAGCTTAGCGGGCCGGTCAGATACGCAGTATTTT. Translating gives CASSLAGRSDTQYF.